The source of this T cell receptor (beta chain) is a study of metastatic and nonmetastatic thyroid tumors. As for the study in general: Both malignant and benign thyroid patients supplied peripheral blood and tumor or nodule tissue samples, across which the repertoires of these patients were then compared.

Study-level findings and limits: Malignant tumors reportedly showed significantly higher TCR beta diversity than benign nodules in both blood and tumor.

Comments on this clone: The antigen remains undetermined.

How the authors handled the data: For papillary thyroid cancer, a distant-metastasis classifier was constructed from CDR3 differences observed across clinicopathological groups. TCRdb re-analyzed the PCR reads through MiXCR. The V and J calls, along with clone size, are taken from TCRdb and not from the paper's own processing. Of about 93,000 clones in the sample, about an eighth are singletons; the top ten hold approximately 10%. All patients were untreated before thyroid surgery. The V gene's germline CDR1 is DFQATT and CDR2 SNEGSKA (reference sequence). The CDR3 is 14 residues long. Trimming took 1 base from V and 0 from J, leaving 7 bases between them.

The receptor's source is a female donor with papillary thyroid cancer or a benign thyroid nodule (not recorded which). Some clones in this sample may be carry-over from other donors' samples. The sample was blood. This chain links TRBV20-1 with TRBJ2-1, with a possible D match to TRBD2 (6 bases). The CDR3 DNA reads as TGCAGTGCTAGAGTAGCGGACTCCTACAATGAGCAGTTCTTC. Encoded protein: CSARVADSYNEQFF.